Shown below are 15 T cell receptor beta chains from a single sample sequenced in a study of cytomegalovirus exposure and HLA in healthy donors. The PCR employed 60 Vbeta primers together with 13 Jbeta primers. This table comes from immunoSEQ multiplex PCR, and its TCRdb copy is limited to in-frame clones, with some not included. The sample includes 200,000 or so clones, approximately 80% of them seen just once. Sequenced material: PBMCs. The receptor set was obtained from a male donor in good health and CMV-seronegative.

This chain joins TRBV29-1 and TRBJ1-2; TRBD1 is a possible D gene (5 bases). Germline V gives CDR1 SQVTM, CDR2 ANQGSEA. The CDR3 sequence is 14 residues long. V lost 6 bases and J 6 bases, leaving 20 bases between the germline ends. CDR3 protein: CSVAAGQGAHGYTF. As DNA, the CDR3 is TGCAGCGTCGCAGCCGGACAAGGGGCGCATGGCTACACCTTC.

This clone was detected a few times. V gene TRBV10-2 combines with J gene TRBJ2-7, with 7 bases that match TRBD1. The ends lost 2 bases at V and 5 bases at J; junction bases unmatched: 9. The germline gives CDR1 WSHSY, CDR2 SAAADI. The length of the CDR3 is 15 residues. The CDR3 loop reads CASSERSAGGNEQYF. The CDR3 region has the DNA TGCGCCAGCAGTGAGAGATCGGCAGGGGGAAACGAGCAGTACTTC.

The CDR3 nucleotides are TGCAGCGTGGTACACGGGGTACAAGAGACCCAGTACTTC. Translating gives CSVVHGVQETQYF. The V gene is TRBV29-1, the J gene TRBJ2-5; tentative D call: TRBD2 (5 bases). Germline-derived CDR1 and CDR2 are SQVTM and ANQGSEA. CDR3 length: 13 amino acids. The V and J ends lost 6 bases and 2 bases respectively, with 13 bases between them.

This chain connects TRBV4-1 to TRBJ2-7; TRBD2 agrees at 7 bases. CDR3 length: 17 residues. Losses at the gene ends were 0 bases for V and 0 bases for J; bases not matched to a gene: 8. Per germline, CDR1 MGHRA and CDR2 YSYEKL. DNA for the CDR3: TGCGCCAGCAGCCAAGATCATCGGGAGGAATTCTCCTACGAGCAGTACTTC. This sequence encodes CASSQDHREEFSYEQYF.

This clone turned up a few times. The chain recombines TRBV6-5 with TRBJ1-3; tentative D call: TRBD1 (5 bases). The CDR3 consists of 13 residues. With 7 bases removed from V and 0 bases from J, the gap between germline ends came to 7 bases. Germline values: CDR1 MNHEY, CDR2 SVGAGI. The CDR3 sequence: CASIDSSGNTIYF. The CDR3 DNA reads as TGTGCCAGCATCGACAGCTCTGGAAACACCATATATTTT.

The chain recombines TRBV29-1 with TRBJ1-2, with D possibly TRBD1 on 5 matching bases. The germline gives CDR1 SQVTM, CDR2 ANQGSEA. The V gene lost 3 bases and the J gene lost 4 bases, with 18 bases spanning the gap. The CDR3 consists of 15 residues. The CDR3 nucleotides read TGCAGCGTTGATGGGCAGGGTAGGCACCCCTATGGCTACACCTTC. It translates to CSVDGQGRHPYGYTF.

The V call is TRBV14, the J call TRBJ2-1, with 7 bases aligning to TRBD2. In germline, CDR1 is SGHDN, CDR2 FVKESK. The CDR3 covers 16 residues. Trimming at V came to 0 bases and at J to 4 bases, leaving 6 bases not matched to a gene. Here the CDR3 DNA reads TGTGCCAGCAGCCAAGATCCGGGTAGCGGGTACAATGAGCAGTTCTTC. Its translation is CASSQDPGSGYNEQFF.

The genes are TRBV7-2 and TRBJ2-4; weak D call: TRBD2 (6 bases). The CDR3 loop spans 16 amino acids. V dropped 5 bases and J dropped 0 bases, with 14 bases sitting between them. CDR1 is SGHTA and CDR2 is FQGNSA in the germline V gene. CDR3 DNA: TGTGCCAGCAGCCAATCTAGCGTTGTAGCCAAAAACATTCAGTACTTC. This sequence encodes CASSQSSVVAKNIQYF.

CDR3 sequence (DNA): TGTGCCAGCAGTGTGGGACAGGGGTCTCTCGGGGAGCTGTTTTTT. As protein: CASSVGQGSLGELFF. V usage is TRBV2 and J usage is TRBJ2-2; TRBD1 agrees at 10 bases. CDR3 length: 15 residues. J gave up 7 bases and V 4 bases, and 6 bases lay outside the gene matches. Germline CDR1 and CDR2: SNHLY and FYNNEI. The full variable domain, its missing parts supplied by reference TRBV2 and TRBJ2-2, is EPEVTQTPSHQVTQMGQEVILRCVPISNHLYFYWYRQILGQKVEFLVSFYNNEISEKSEIFDDQFSVERPDGSNFTLKIRSTKLEDSAMYFCASSVGQGSLGELFFGEGSRLTVL.

This clone occurred a few times. J is TRBJ2-1 and V is TRBV5-1; 7 bases align to TRBD2. The V and J ends lost 1 base and 5 bases, in that order; junction bases with no gene match: 3. This CDR3 contains 14 residues. CDR1 and CDR2 (germline): SGHRS, YFSETQ. Here the CDR3 DNA reads TGCGCCAGCAGCTTGAGGCTAGCGGACAATGAGCAGTTCTTC. This gives the protein CASSLRLADNEQFF.

The rearrangement links TRBV19 to TRBJ2-1; TRBD2 matches 13 bases. CDR1 is LNHDA and CDR2 is SQIVND in the germline V gene (reference sequence). CDR3 length equals 18 residues. The V and J ends lost 5 bases and 2 bases, in that order; junction bases with no gene match: 9. The CDR3 loop is CASSLGLAGVGPYNEQFF. The CDR3 nucleotides are TGTGCCAGTAGTTTAGGACTAGCGGGAGTGGGCCCCTACAATGAGCAGTTCTTC.

The chain carries TRBV6-5 and TRBJ1-2; D remains ambiguous. V was cut by 6 bases and J by 5 bases, with 13 bases left in between. The length of the CDR3 is 13 residues. Germline lookup yields CDR1 MNHEY and CDR2 SVGAGI. CDR3 sequence reads: CASRSGIRYGYTF. CDR3 nucleotide sequence: TGTGCCAGCAGGTCGGGGATCCGGTATGGCTACACCTTC.

This chain uses TRBV19 with TRBJ1-4; D may be TRBD1 (5 bases). This CDR3 contains 15 residues. Trimming took 10 bases from V and 7 from J, leaving 22 bases between them. The V gene's germline CDR1 is LNHDA and CDR2 SQIVND (reference sequence). As DNA, the CDR3 is TGTGCCACATACCCCCCGGGGAGGGGCGGTGAAAAACTGTTTTTT. It encodes CATYPPGRGGEKLFF.

The CDR3 loop is CAWSVLPSNYGYTF. For the CDR3, the DNA is TGTGCCTGGAGTGTACTACCCTCTAACTATGGCTACACCTTC. This chain connects TRBV30 to TRBJ1-2; no clear D gene. The CDR3 is 14 amino acids. Trimming stripped 0 bases from V and 0 bases from J, with 8 bases between. Germline V gene sequence: CDR1 GTSNPN, CDR2 SVGIG (reference sequence). The full variable domain, in which reference TRBV30 and TRBJ1-2 provide the parts outside the CDR3, is SQTIHQWPATLVQPVGSPLSLECTVEGTSNPNLYWYRQAAGRGLQLLFYSVGIGQISSEVPQNLSASRPQDRQFILSSKKLLLSDSGFYLCAWSVLPSNYGYTFGSGTRLTVV.

The gene calls are TRBV6-5 and TRBJ2-7, with a possible D match to TRBD1 (6 bases). This CDR3 has 12 amino acids. Germline CDR1 reads MNHEY; CDR2 reads SVGAGI. The DNA of the CDR3 is TGTGCTCACACAGGGCTGTTGGGCGAGCAGTACTTC. Its protein product is CAHTGLLGEQYF.